This T cell receptor (beta chain) emerged from a study of T cells in tuberculosis. General study findings and limits: T cells binding CD1B-GMM tetramer weakly possibly escaped the sort.

Sorting used thawed, overnight-rested PBMC stained with anti-CD3, a viability dye and GMM-loaded CD1B tetramer. C32 glucose monomycolate from Rhodococcus equi was loaded onto the CD1B tetramers. Note on this clone: Other DNA sequences of this sample code for an identical CDR3.

Produced via immunoSEQ multiplex PCR; TCRdb's table is partial and in-frame only. Of tens of thousands of clones detected, about 76% appear once; the ten largest clones hold 9.5% to 15%. The CDR3 is 13 amino acids. Per germline, CDR1 SQVTM and CDR2 ANQGSEA. Trimming removed 1 base from V and 5 bases from J, with 12 bases in between. The gene calls are TRBV29-1 and TRBJ2-7; tentative D call: TRBD1 (6 bases). The clonotype was recovered from an adult woman with latent tuberculosis. The specimen sequenced was CD1b-GMM tetramer-negative cells sorted from PBMCs. CDR3 in DNA: TGCAGCGTTGAAGTACAGGGCCTACACGAGCAGTACTTC. This translates into CSVEVQGLHEQYF.